This TCR beta chain came from a study of blood T cell repertoires in COVID-19. For the study at large: The United States, Italy and Spain were the sources of the acute and convalescent COVID-19 samples. T cells, B-cell-depleted T cells, or PBMCs supplied cDNA or gDNA.

The V and J ends lost 2 bases and 5 bases, in that order; junction bases with no gene match: 5. The CDR3 extends over 15 amino acids. Germline V gives CDR1 LNHDA, CDR2 SQIVND (reference sequence). The method was immunoSEQ multiplex PCR; TCRdb's version includes in-frame clones alone and lacks a portion of them. The data show approximately 200,000 clones, with roughly 84% seen just once and less than 6.5% held by the top ten. Sequences were obtained from peripheral blood. This clonotype was obtained from a woman aged 60-75 years who had recovered from COVID-19. The V call is TRBV19, the J call TRBJ2-5; 10 positions agree with TRBD2. This CDR3 is CASSILAGDGETQYF. The CDR3 bases are TGTGCCAGTAGTATACTAGCGGGGGACGGGGAGACCCAGTACTTC.